Below are 17 T cell receptor beta chains sequenced from a single sample in a study of T cell clones after liver transplantation. Generated by immunoSEQ multiplex PCR, the TCRdb table keeps only in-frame clones and is missing some. Of roughly 120,000 clones listed, just over 90% are singletons. This sample comprised CD4+ T cells from blood, obtained 12 months after liver transplant. Source of these receptors: a human patient who received a liver transplant. Some T cells may be supplied by the graft donor.

The chain combines TRBV29-1 with TRBJ1-4; 12 bases map to TRBD1. Germline CDR1 reads SQVTM; CDR2 reads ANQGSEA. The CDR3 runs 17 residues. Trimming cost V 6 bases and J 3 bases; bases outside gene matches: 11. The CDR3 sequence is CSVRSQGQGAANEKLFF. CDR3 DNA sequence: TGCAGCGTCAGATCCCAGGGACAGGGGGCAGCTAATGAAAAACTGTTTTTT.

The CDR3 coding sequence is TGTGCCTGGATTTCCTCGGGGGCGGGCGGCTACACCTTC. This translates into CAWISSGAGGYTF. V usage is TRBV30 and J usage is TRBJ1-2, with D possibly TRBD1 on 6 matching bases. V was shortened by 4 bases and J by 8 bases, with 17 bases between the two germline ends. Germline lookup yields CDR1 GTSNPN and CDR2 SVGIG (reference sequence). This CDR3 is 13 amino acids long.

This rearrangement joins TRBV27 to TRBJ1-4; no reliable D call. This CDR3 comprises 14 residues. CDR1 and CDR2 from the germline V gene are MNHEY and SMNVEV (reference sequence). Trimming removed 6 bases at V and 0 bases at J, with 8 bases between. The CDR3 bases are TGTGCCAGCAGCCGGACCCCAACTAATGAAAAACTGTTTTTT. Its protein product is CASSRTPTNEKLFF. Full variable domain (outside the CDR3, taken from reference TRBV27 and TRBJ1-4): EAQVTQNPRYLITVTGKKLTVTCSQNMNHEYMSWYRQDPGLGLRQIYYSMNVEVTDKGDVPEGYKVSRKEKRNFPLILESPSPNQTSLYFCASSRTPTNEKLFFGSGTQLSVL.

The chain links TRBV4-1 to TRBJ1-4; unclear D gene. The CDR3 contains 15 residues. The V gene lost 1 base and the J gene lost 5 bases, with 11 bases spanning the gap. CDR1 is MGHRA and CDR2 is YSYEKL in the germline V gene. Here the CDR3 DNA reads TGCGCCAGCAGCCAAGGGGAAAGACTGAATGAAAAACTGTTTTTT. Protein sequence: CASSQGERLNEKLFF.

CDR3 bases: TGTGCCAGCAGCGAGGGGGTCCCGTCAGATACGCAGTATTTT. It is translated as CASSEGVPSDTQYF. The rearrangement links TRBV9 to TRBJ2-3; a weak D match, TRBD1 (6 bases). Per germline, CDR1 SGDLS and CDR2 YYNGEE. The CDR3 covers 14 residues. The V end lost 3 bases, the J end lost 4 bases, and 12 bases lay between the germline ends.

The chain links TRBV7-2 to TRBJ1-5; D gene uncertain. V lost 3 bases and J 0 bases, leaving 9 bases between the germline ends. CDR3 length: 15 residues. The germline V gene has CDR1 SGHTA and CDR2 FQGNSA. The DNA of the CDR3 is TGTGCCAGCAGCTTGAGTCAGCTTAGCAATCAGCCCCAGCATTTT. Protein product: CASSLSQLSNQPQHF.

This clone appeared once. V and J are TRBV6-6 and TRBJ1-1, with D uncertain. Trimming took off 5 bases at V and 1 base at J, with 14 bases between the two ends. Germline V CDR1 and CDR2: MNHNY, SVGAGI (reference sequence). CDR3 length equals 15 residues. The CDR3 DNA reads as TGTGCCAGCAGTCCGGCTTCGGGAGGGAACACTGAAGCTTTCTTT. Its protein is CASSPASGGNTEAFF.

This chain uses TRBV9 with TRBJ2-7; no clear D gene. The CDR3 is made up of 17 amino acids. Germline assignment: CDR1 SGDLS and CDR2 YYNGEE. V was pared by 2 bases and J by 3 bases, with 21 bases between. In DNA, the CDR3 is TGTGCCAGCAGCGTCGAACCCCCCCCCTTGGAAGGCTACGAGCAGTACTTC. It specifies CASSVEPPPLEGYEQYF. The whole variable domain, remainder taken from reference TRBV9 and TRBJ2-7, is DSGVTQTPKHLITATGQRVTLRCSPRSGDLSVYWYQQSLDQGLQFLIQYYNGEERAKGNILERFSAQQFPDLHSELNLSSLELGDSALYFCASSVEPPPLEGYEQYFGPGTRLTVT.

The chain combines TRBV9 with TRBJ2-1, with D maybe TRBD2 (6 bases). The V gene lost 0 bases and the J gene lost 3 bases, with 10 bases spanning the gap. The CDR3 is 15 residues long. Germline V gene data show CDR1 as SGDLS and CDR2 as YYNGEE. CDR3 protein: CASSVVDSGYNEQFF. CDR3 in DNA: TGTGCCAGCAGCGTAGTGGATAGCGGCTACAATGAGCAGTTCTTC.

This chain joins TRBV5-1 and TRBJ1-5; D ambiguous. V dropped 0 bases and J dropped 0 bases, with 7 bases sitting between them. This CDR3 is built from 15 residues. Germline CDR1 SGHRS, CDR2 YFSETQ. Written as DNA, the CDR3 is TGCGCCAGCAGCTTGGTGGGGAATAGCAATCAGCCCCAGCATTTT. It encodes CASSLVGNSNQPQHF.

This chain joins TRBV4-2 and TRBJ2-3, with TRBD2 identical over 8 bases. After removal of 0 bases from V and 3 bases from J, the junction contained 5 bases not matched to a gene. CDR1 LGHNA and CDR2 YNFKEQ come from the germline V gene. The CDR3 covers 16 residues. CDR3 in DNA: TGTGCCAGCAGCCAAGAAGCAGCGGGAGATACAGATACGCAGTATTTT. Translation gives CASSQEAAGDTDTQYF.

This chain links TRBV7-3 with TRBJ2-5; 8 nucleotides line up with TRBD1. With V trimmed by 5 bases and J by 5 bases, 4 bases remained unmatched. The CDR3 extends over 13 amino acids. CDR1 and CDR2 from the germline V gene are SGHTA and FQGTGA. DNA for the CDR3: TGTGCCAGCAGCACCAGGACAGGGGAGACCCAGTACTTC. Amino acids: CASSTRTGETQYF. Full variable domain (rest looked up from reference TRBV7-3 and TRBJ2-5): GAGVSQTPSNKVTEKGKYVELRCDPISGHTALYWYRQSLGQGPEFLIYFQGTGAADDSGLPNDRFFAVRPEGSVSTLKIQRTERGDSAVYLCASSTRTGETQYFGPGTRLLVL.

This rearrangement joins TRBV11-3 to TRBJ2-1; 9 bases are a match to TRBD1. Germline V gene sequence: CDR1 SGHNT, CDR2 YENEEA. This CDR3 is 15 amino acids long. J lost 8 bases, V lost 5 bases, and 10 bases had no gene match. The CDR3 region has the DNA TGTGCCAGCAGCGGTGGACAGGGGAGCTTCGATGAGCAGTTCTTC. Translated, it gives CASSGGQGSFDEQFF.

The V gene is TRBV5-6, the J gene TRBJ2-5, with TRBD1 identical over 8 bases. Trimming cost V 4 bases and J 1 base; bases outside gene matches: 3. The V gene's germline CDR1 is SGHDT and CDR2 YYEEEE. The CDR3 extends over 14 amino acids. For the CDR3, the DNA is TGTGCCAGCAGCCAACAGGGGGTCCAAGAGACCCAGTACTTC. Residues: CASSQQGVQETQYF. Combining the CDR3 with reference TRBV5-6 and TRBJ2-5 gives the whole variable domain DAGVTQSPTHLIKTRGQQVTLRCSPKSGHDTVSWYQQALGQGPQFIFQYYEEEERQRGNFPDRFSGHQFPNYSSELNVNALLLGDSALYLCASSQQGVQETQYFGPGTRLLVL.

The V gene is TRBV2, the J gene TRBJ1-5, with TRBD1 matching over 10 bases. The CDR3 length is 18 residues. Germline CDR1 SNHLY, CDR2 FYNNEI. J was trimmed by 0 bases and V by 3 bases; bases with no gene match: 8. CDR3 protein: CASSDGTGATFSNQPQHF. The DNA of the CDR3 is TGTGCCAGCAGTGACGGGACAGGGGCGACCTTTAGCAATCAGCCCCAGCATTTT.

The chain employs TRBV7-2 and TRBJ1-5, with D maybe TRBD1 (5 bases). V shed 5 bases and J shed 5 bases, with 19 bases lying between them. Germline CDR1 SGHTA, CDR2 FQGNSA. CDR3 length: 16 residues. The CDR3 reads CASSRKGPGGDQPQHF. CDR3 DNA sequence: TGTGCCAGCAGCCGCAAAGGTCCGGGAGGGGATCAGCCCCAGCATTTT.

The chain combines TRBV23-1 with TRBJ1-2; no clear D gene. TRBV23-1 counts as an open reading frame of uncertain function. The CDR3 has 15 amino acids. Trimming cost V 3 bases and J 4 bases, with 15 bases left between them. The DNA of the CDR3 is TGCGCCAGCAGTCAGGACGGGGTCCTCTTCTATGGCTACACCTTC. This gives the protein CASSQDGVLFYGYTF.